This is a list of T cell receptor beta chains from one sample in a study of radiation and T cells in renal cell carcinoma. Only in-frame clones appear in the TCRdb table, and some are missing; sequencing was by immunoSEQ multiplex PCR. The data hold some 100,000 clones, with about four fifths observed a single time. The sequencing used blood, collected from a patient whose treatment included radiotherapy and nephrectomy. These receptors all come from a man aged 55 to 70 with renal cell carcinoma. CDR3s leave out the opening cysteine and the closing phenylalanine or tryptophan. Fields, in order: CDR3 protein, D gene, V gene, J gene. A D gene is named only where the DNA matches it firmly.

CDR3aa: ASSLERNTGELF
d_gene: .
v_gene: TRBV11-2
j_gene: TRBJ2-2

CDR3aa: ASSLDSPLH
d_gene: .
v_gene: TRBV7-2
j_gene: TRBJ1-6

CDR3aa: ASSVGTGNTIY
d_gene: .
v_gene: TRBV10-1
j_gene: TRBJ1-3

CDR3aa: ASSLRQNQPQH
d_gene: .
v_gene: TRBV7-9
j_gene: TRBJ1-5

CDR3aa: ASSSRQGRGQF
d_gene: TRBD1
v_gene: TRBV11-3
j_gene: TRBJ2-1

CDR3aa: ASSVAYSTDTQY
d_gene: .
v_gene: TRBV9
j_gene: TRBJ2-3

CDR3aa: ASSSVRGASGELF
d_gene: .
v_gene: TRBV6-5
j_gene: TRBJ2-2

CDR3aa: ASSPSLLAGYGYT
d_gene: .
v_gene: TRBV6-1
j_gene: TRBJ1-2

CDR3aa: ASSPGGQITDTQY
d_gene: .
v_gene: TRBV5-1
j_gene: TRBJ2-3

CDR3aa: ASSPPPTGGYNEQF
d_gene: TRBD1
v_gene: TRBV14
j_gene: TRBJ2-1

CDR3aa: ASSSRPDSAQETQY
d_gene: .
v_gene: TRBV11-2
j_gene: TRBJ2-5

CDR3aa: ASSPGDRGSWQPQH
d_gene: TRBD1
v_gene: TRBV4-1
j_gene: TRBJ1-5

CDR3aa: ASSTSSVPSYEQY
d_gene: .
v_gene: TRBV5-4
j_gene: TRBJ2-7

CDR3aa: ASSPRDSHNYGYT
d_gene: .
v_gene: TRBV21-1
j_gene: TRBJ1-2

CDR3aa: ASSQGLAGDEGVRETQY
d_gene: TRBD2
v_gene: TRBV4-3
j_gene: TRBJ2-5

CDR3aa: ASSISDASSYEQY
d_gene: .
v_gene: TRBV19
j_gene: TRBJ2-7

CDR3aa: ASSPDRVSTQPQH
d_gene: TRBD1
v_gene: TRBV4-1
j_gene: TRBJ1-5

CDR3aa: ASSPSLENFSGNTIY
d_gene: .
v_gene: TRBV9
j_gene: TRBJ1-3